These T cell receptor beta chains were read from a single sample in a study of OX40 agonist ivuxolimab in advanced cancers. This table comes from immunoSEQ multiplex PCR, and its TCRdb copy is limited to in-frame clones, with some not included. The sample includes roughly 90,000 clones, more than 80% of them seen just once. Material: CD4+ or CD8+ T cells sorted from blood, obtained in a trial of the OX40 agonist ivuxolimab. The source of these receptors is an adult with an advanced solid tumor such as melanoma, head and neck, liver or kidney cancer. Both conserved end residues are part of each CDR3. D genes are given only for firm matches. For some rows the clone size is stated as once, few or many, or as a class when expanded; others skip it.

J gene: TRBJ2-5
CDR3 length: 14
clone size: NA
V gene: TRBV5-4
D gene: TRBD1
CDR3 DNA: TGTGCCAGCAGCTTGGGACAGGGACAAGAGACCCAGTACTTC
CDR3 protein: CASSLGQGQETQYF

J gene: TRBJ1-1
CDR3 length: 14
clone size: NA
V gene: TRBV5-6
D gene: TRBD1
CDR3 DNA: TGTGCCAGCAGCCCGGGACAGACCGAATCTGAAGCTTTCTTT
CDR3 protein: CASSPGQTESEAFF

J gene: TRBJ2-7
CDR3 length: 11
clone size: NA
V gene: TRBV4-1
D gene: NA
CDR3 DNA: TGCGCCAGCAGCCAAGGTGCCGAGCAGTACTTC
CDR3 protein: CASSQGAEQYF

J gene: TRBJ2-2
CDR3 length: 18
clone size: NA
V gene: TRBV7-9
D gene: NA
CDR3 DNA: TGTGCCAGCAGATTCAAGATGACGGGTGGAACTCGGGGCGGGGAGCTGTTTTTT
CDR3 protein: CASRFKMTGGTRGGELFF

J gene: TRBJ1-1
CDR3 length: 13
clone size: NA
V gene: TRBV13
D gene: NA
CDR3 DNA: TGTGCCAGCAGCTTAAGCGGGGACACTGAAGCTTTCTTT
CDR3 protein: CASSLSGDTEAFF

J gene: TRBJ2-2
CDR3 length: 19
clone size: NA
V gene: TRBV4-2
D gene: NA
CDR3 DNA: TGTGCCAGCAGCCGGACCCCGGCCGGGCAGGTTTTTCTGCGCGGGGAGCTGTTTTTT
CDR3 protein: CASSRTPAGQVFLRGELFF

J gene: TRBJ2-1
CDR3 length: 15
clone size: NA
V gene: TRBV11-3
D gene: NA
CDR3 DNA: TGTGCCAGCAGCCCCGGTAGGCGGGGATACAATGAGCAGTTCTTC
CDR3 protein: CASSPGRRGYNEQFF

J gene: TRBJ2-6
CDR3 length: 19
clone size: NA
V gene: TRBV28
D gene: NA
CDR3 DNA: TGTGCCAGCAGTTTAGAGTCAAATGTGGGATCTTCTGGGGCCAACGTCCTGACTTTC
CDR3 protein: CASSLESNVGSSGANVLTF

J gene: TRBJ2-1
CDR3 length: 14
clone size: NA
V gene: TRBV10-3
D gene: NA
CDR3 DNA: TGTGCCATCAGTGAGTCAGCGGACTACAATGAGCAGTTCTTC
CDR3 protein: CAISESADYNEQFF

J gene: TRBJ2-7
CDR3 length: 13
clone size: NA
V gene: TRBV30
D gene: NA
CDR3 DNA: TGTGCCTGGACAGGGATATCCTCCTACGAGCAGTACTTC
CDR3 protein: CAWTGISSYEQYF

J gene: TRBJ2-7
CDR3 length: 14
clone size: NA
V gene: TRBV4-1
D gene: NA
CDR3 DNA: TGCGCCAGCAGCCAAGATCGGGGCCAGCGGCTTCAGTACTTC
CDR3 protein: CASSQDRGQRLQYF

J gene: TRBJ1-2
CDR3 length: 10
clone size: NA
V gene: TRBV29-1
D gene: NA
CDR3 DNA: TGCCCTACACGAGACTATGGCTACACCTTC
CDR3 protein: CPTRDYGYTF

J gene: TRBJ2-7
CDR3 length: 14
clone size: NA
V gene: TRBV13
D gene: TRBD2
CDR3 DNA: TGTGCCAGCAGTGTAGCGGGGCGTACCTACGAGCAGTACTTC
CDR3 protein: CASSVAGRTYEQYF

J gene: TRBJ1-1
CDR3 length: 11
clone size: NA
V gene: TRBV5-1
D gene: NA
CDR3 DNA: TGCGCCAGCACCGCCAACACTGAAGCTTTCTTT
CDR3 protein: CASTANTEAFF

J gene: TRBJ2-1
CDR3 length: 14
clone size: few
V gene: TRBV4-2
D gene: NA
CDR3 DNA: TGTGCCAGCAGCCAAGAAAGCAGGGGCAATGAGCAGTTCTTC
CDR3 protein: CASSQESRGNEQFF

J gene: TRBJ2-1
CDR3 length: 15
clone size: NA
V gene: TRBV6-4
D gene: NA
CDR3 DNA: TGTGCCAGCAGTGCCGAGGGAGGCTCCAACAATGAGCAGTTCTTC
CDR3 protein: CASSAEGGSNNEQFF

J gene: TRBJ2-7
CDR3 length: 13
clone size: NA
V gene: TRBV7-9
D gene: TRBD1
CDR3 DNA: TGTGCCAGCAGCAAGCCGACAGGGTACGAGCAGTACTTC
CDR3 protein: CASSKPTGYEQYF

J gene: TRBJ1-2
CDR3 length: 16
clone size: NA
V gene: TRBV15
D gene: NA
CDR3 DNA: TGTGCCACCAGCGCACCCGGGCCCCACGGCTCCTATGGCTACACCTTC
CDR3 protein: CATSAPGPHGSYGYTF

J gene: TRBJ2-1
CDR3 length: 18
clone size: NA
V gene: TRBV4-1
D gene: TRBD2
CDR3 DNA: TGCGCCAGCAGCCAAGATTCGACTAGCGGGAGGGCCCTCCATGAGCAGTTCTTC
CDR3 protein: CASSQDSTSGRALHEQFF

J gene: TRBJ1-2
CDR3 length: 11
clone size: few
V gene: TRBV2
D gene: NA
CDR3 DNA: TGTGCCAGCATCGCAGGCTATGGCTACACCTTC
CDR3 protein: CASIAGYGYTF

J gene: TRBJ1-1
CDR3 length: 14
clone size: NA
V gene: TRBV27
D gene: TRBD1
CDR3 DNA: TGTGCCAGCAGTTTAGGTGCAGGGGGCACTGAAGCTTTCTTT
CDR3 protein: CASSLGAGGTEAFF

J gene: TRBJ2-1
CDR3 length: 17
clone size: NA
V gene: TRBV4-1
D gene: TRBD2
CDR3 DNA: TGCGCCAGCAGCCAAGATCGGTACGCGGGGGGATACAATGAGCAGTTCTTC
CDR3 protein: CASSQDRYAGGYNEQFF

J gene: TRBJ1-1
CDR3 length: 15
clone size: NA
V gene: TRBV5-6
D gene: NA
CDR3 DNA: TGTGCCAGCAGCTTGGGTGGGGGTCCGAACACTGAAGCTTTCTTT
CDR3 protein: CASSLGGGPNTEAFF

J gene: TRBJ2-7
CDR3 length: 16
clone size: NA
V gene: TRBV4-2
D gene: NA
CDR3 DNA: TGTGCCAGCAGCCAAGAGGGGGCCACCGTAAACTACGAGCAGTACTTC
CDR3 protein: CASSQEGATVNYEQYF

J gene: TRBJ2-7
CDR3 length: 13
clone size: once
V gene: TRBV14
D gene: NA
CDR3 DNA: TGTGCCAGCAGCCAAGATCTCGCACACGAGCAGTACTTC
CDR3 protein: CASSQDLAHEQYF

J gene: TRBJ2-3
CDR3 length: 15
clone size: NA
V gene: TRBV18
D gene: TRBD1
CDR3 DNA: TGTGCCAGCTCACAGGGACAGGGCCTCACAGATACGCAGTATTTT
CDR3 protein: CASSQGQGLTDTQYF

J gene: TRBJ2-3
CDR3 length: 13
clone size: NA
V gene: TRBV30
D gene: NA
CDR3 DNA: TGTGCCTGGAGAGACAGCTACACAGATACGCAGTATTTT
CDR3 protein: CAWRDSYTDTQYF

J gene: TRBJ2-7
CDR3 length: 18
clone size: NA
V gene: TRBV5-1
D gene: TRBD2
CDR3 DNA: TGCGCCAGCAGCACCTCTAGCGGAGCGGTGGGGTTTGGGCACGAGCAGTACTTC
CDR3 protein: CASSTSSGAVGFGHEQYF

J gene: TRBJ2-7
CDR3 length: 20
clone size: NA
V gene: TRBV7-3
D gene: TRBD2
CDR3 DNA: TGTGCCAGCAGCACAGGGACTAGCGGGAATATTGATTCGAGCTCCTACGAGCAGTACTTC
CDR3 protein: CASSTGTSGNIDSSSYEQYF

J gene: TRBJ2-7
CDR3 length: 13
clone size: once
V gene: TRBV6-1
D gene: NA
CDR3 DNA: TGTGCCAGCAGGGGGCAACCGGACTACGAGCAGTACTTC
CDR3 protein: CASRGQPDYEQYF

J gene: TRBJ2-2
CDR3 length: 16
clone size: NA
V gene: TRBV7-9
D gene: TRBD2
CDR3 DNA: TGTGCCAGCAGCCCACCTAGCGGGAGAGGTACCGGGGAGCTGTTTTTT
CDR3 protein: CASSPPSGRGTGELFF

J gene: TRBJ1-3
CDR3 length: 13
clone size: NA
V gene: TRBV2
D gene: NA
CDR3 DNA: TGTGCCAGCAGTGCCACAGCCCTGGGCACCATATATTTT
CDR3 protein: CASSATALGTIYF

J gene: TRBJ2-3
CDR3 length: 16
clone size: NA
V gene: TRBV30
D gene: NA
CDR3 DNA: TGTGCCTGGAGTGTTTCGGGACTCCAGATCACAGATACGCAGTATTTT
CDR3 protein: CAWSVSGLQITDTQYF

J gene: TRBJ2-5
CDR3 length: 14
clone size: NA
V gene: TRBV2
D gene: NA
CDR3 DNA: TGTGCCACCAAACTGGGGCTGTCCCAAGAGACCCAGTACTTC
CDR3 protein: CATKLGLSQETQYF

J gene: TRBJ2-7
CDR3 length: 11
clone size: NA
V gene: TRBV2
D gene: NA
CDR3 DNA: TGTGCCAGCAGGACTATCTACGAGCAGTACTTC
CDR3 protein: CASRTIYEQYF

J gene: TRBJ1-1
CDR3 length: 13
clone size: NA
V gene: TRBV7-3
D gene: NA
CDR3 DNA: TGTGCCAGCAGCTTAACGTTGACGGGTGAAGCTTTCTTT
CDR3 protein: CASSLTLTGEAFF

J gene: TRBJ2-7
CDR3 length: 13
clone size: NA
V gene: TRBV19
D gene: NA
CDR3 DNA: TGTGCCACCCTAGGGGGGGAACGCTACGAGCAGTACTTC
CDR3 protein: CATLGGERYEQYF

J gene: TRBJ2-7
CDR3 length: 13
clone size: NA
V gene: TRBV11-1
D gene: NA
CDR3 DNA: TGTGCCAGCAGCTTATGGGGAAACTACGAGCAGTACTTC
CDR3 protein: CASSLWGNYEQYF

J gene: TRBJ1-1
CDR3 length: 16
clone size: NA
V gene: TRBV7-2
D gene: NA
CDR3 DNA: TGTGCCAGCAGCTTAGGTCGGCCCTTCGGGGACACTGAAGCTTTCTTT
CDR3 protein: CASSLGRPFGDTEAFF

J gene: TRBJ1-2
CDR3 length: 14
clone size: NA
V gene: TRBV27
D gene: NA
CDR3 DNA: TGTGCCAGCAGTTCGACAGTTGAGTTCTACGGCTACACCTTC
CDR3 protein: CASSSTVEFYGYTF

J gene: TRBJ2-2
CDR3 length: 17
clone size: NA
V gene: TRBV7-3
D gene: TRBD1
CDR3 DNA: TGTGCCAGCAGCCCCACCCCCGACAGGGTGTACACCGGGGAGCTGTTTTTT
CDR3 protein: CASSPTPDRVYTGELFF

J gene: TRBJ1-1
CDR3 length: 15
clone size: NA
V gene: TRBV5-4
D gene: NA
CDR3 DNA: TGTGCCAGCAGTTCCGGGGCCCTCATGAACACTGAAGCTTTCTTT
CDR3 protein: CASSSGALMNTEAFF

J gene: TRBJ2-3
CDR3 length: 17
clone size: NA
V gene: TRBV7-2
D gene: TRBD2
CDR3 DNA: TGTGCCAGCAGCAAAGGGACTAGCGGGAGGGGGACAGATACGCAGTATTTT
CDR3 protein: CASSKGTSGRGTDTQYF

J gene: TRBJ2-2
CDR3 length: 16
clone size: NA
V gene: TRBV4-1
D gene: NA
CDR3 DNA: TGCGCCAGCAGCCCGCTAACGGTTACGAACACCGGGGAGCTGTTTTTT
CDR3 protein: CASSPLTVTNTGELFF

J gene: TRBJ2-1
CDR3 length: 15
clone size: NA
V gene: TRBV19
D gene: TRBD2
CDR3 DNA: TGTGCCAGTAGTATAGGCAGCGGGAGGCCCCAGGAGCAGTTCTTC
CDR3 protein: CASSIGSGRPQEQFF

J gene: TRBJ1-3
CDR3 length: 17
clone size: few
V gene: TRBV7-8
D gene: TRBD1
CDR3 DNA: TGTGCCAGCAGGGCAGAAGGGGGCAGTTACTCTGGAAACACCATATATTTT
CDR3 protein: CASRAEGGSYSGNTIYF

J gene: TRBJ1-3
CDR3 length: 17
clone size: NA
V gene: TRBV28
D gene: NA
CDR3 DNA: TGTGCCAGCAGAGCGAAATCACGACAGACGACTGGAAACACCATATATTTT
CDR3 protein: CASRAKSRQTTGNTIYF

J gene: TRBJ2-7
CDR3 length: 15
clone size: NA
V gene: TRBV6-5
D gene: NA
CDR3 DNA: TGTGCCAGCACACCGAGGCCGGACCACGGCTACGAGCAGTACTTC
CDR3 protein: CASTPRPDHGYEQYF

J gene: TRBJ2-7
CDR3 length: 15
clone size: once
V gene: TRBV10-3
D gene: NA
CDR3 DNA: TGTGCCATCAGTGAGTCTGGCCGGGGTGGCTACGAGCAGTACTTC
CDR3 protein: CAISESGRGGYEQYF